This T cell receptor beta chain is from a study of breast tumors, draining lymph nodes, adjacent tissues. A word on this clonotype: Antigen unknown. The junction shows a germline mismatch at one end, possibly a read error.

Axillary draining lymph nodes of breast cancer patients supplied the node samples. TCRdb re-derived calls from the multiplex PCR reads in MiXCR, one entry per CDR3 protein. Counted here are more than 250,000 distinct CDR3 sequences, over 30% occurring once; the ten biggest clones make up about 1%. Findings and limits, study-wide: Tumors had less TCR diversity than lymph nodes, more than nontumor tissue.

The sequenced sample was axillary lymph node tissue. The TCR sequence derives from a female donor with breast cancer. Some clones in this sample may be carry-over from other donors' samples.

CDR3 nucleotide sequence: TGTGCCAGCTCACCACGGCGGGATAGTAATGAGCAGTTCTTC. This sequence encodes CASSPRRDSNEQFF. The J gene is TRBJ2-1, the V gene TRBV10-1; tentatively, D is TRBD2 (6 bases). Per the germline V gene, CDR1 is WNHNN and CDR2 is SYGVQD (reference sequence). This CDR3 has 14 residues.